Following are 16 T cell receptor beta chains from one sample sequenced in a study of OX40 agonist ivuxolimab in advanced cancers. To prepare the library, the immunoSEQ multiplex PCR assay was applied. TCRdb provides this immuneACCESS table in a form limited to in-frame rearrangements. Some clones are lacking; in checked studies, under half of them reflect an unresolved V gene, and why the rest are absent is not known. The sample has more than 100,000 clones on record, 85% to 95% of them singletons. Approximately 0.15% of the sample belongs to the ten largest clones. Material: CD4+ or CD8+ T cells sorted from blood, obtained in a trial of the OX40 agonist ivuxolimab. The receptors were sampled from an adult with an advanced solid tumor such as melanoma, head and neck, liver or kidney cancer.

CDR3 DNA: TGTGCCAGCAGCTTAGGCCTGGGCCCAGGGACGGAGACCCAGTACTTC. Its translation is CASSLGLGPGTETQYF. V and J are TRBV7-9 and TRBJ2-5; possibly TRBD1 or TRBD2 for D (5 bases each). Germline-derived CDR1 and CDR2 are SEHNR and FQNEAQ (reference sequence). The V and J ends lost 1 base and 5 bases respectively, with 17 bases between them. The CDR3 runs 16 residues.

Written as DNA, the CDR3 is TGTGCCAGTGGGCCTAATTCACCCCTCCACTTT. Its protein is CASGPNSPLHF. V and J are TRBV19 and TRBJ1-6; D not resolved. CDR1 and CDR2 from the germline V gene are LNHDA and SQIVND (reference sequence). CDR3 length equals 11 residues. The V and J ends lost 8 bases and 6 bases respectively, with 5 bases between them.

The chain links TRBV4-2 to TRBJ2-1; TRBD2 agrees at 8 bases. The J segment lost 4 bases and the V segment lost 2 bases, leaving 16 bases of the junction unmatched. CDR3 size: 19 residues. Looked up from germline, CDR1 is LGHNA and CDR2 is YNFKEQ. The CDR3 region is CASSQWVGAGAGRYNEQFF. The CDR3 bases are TGTGCCAGCAGCCAATGGGTCGGAGCGGGAGCGGGGAGATACAATGAGCAGTTCTTC.

This rearrangement joins TRBV2 to TRBJ2-1; D may be TRBD2 (6 bases). The germline V gene has CDR1 SNHLY and CDR2 FYNNEI. CDR3 length: 15 amino acids. Trimming left V 6 bases short and J 8 bases short, with 20 bases between. The CDR3 coding sequence is TGTGCCAGCAGGTACACGGGACTGGCTGGGGATGAGCAGTTCTTC. Its protein is CASRYTGLAGDEQFF.

J is TRBJ2-1 and V is TRBV5-1; 8 nucleotides match TRBD1. This CDR3 is built from 15 residues. Germline lookup yields CDR1 SGHRS and CDR2 YFSETQ. Trimming at V came to 4 bases and at J to 2 bases, leaving 5 bases not matched to a gene. The CDR3, as DNA: TGCGCCAGCAGCCAAGGACAGGGAACCTACAATGAGCAGTTCTTC. This sequence encodes CASSQGQGTYNEQFF. Full variable domain (remainder filled in from reference TRBV5-1 and TRBJ2-1): KAGVTQTPRYLIKTRGQQVTLSCSPISGHRSVSWYQQTPGQGLQFLFEYFSETQRNKGNFPGRFSGRQFSNSRSEMNVSTLELGDSALYLCASSQGQGTYNEQFFGPGTRLTVL.

V gene TRBV6-1 combines with J gene TRBJ2-2; D not resolved. Trimming shortened V by 5 bases and J by 7 bases, and 14 bases separated the two germline ends. This CDR3 has 14 amino acids. Germline V gene data show CDR1 as MNHNS and CDR2 as SASEGT. CDR3: CASSLDPTVGELFF. The CDR3 bases are TGTGCCAGCAGTTTAGATCCTACGGTCGGGGAGCTGTTTTTT.

V usage is TRBV5-1 and J usage is TRBJ2-3; D gene unclear. V was cut by 0 bases and J by 2 bases, with 4 bases left in between. The germline V gene has CDR1 SGHRS and CDR2 YFSETQ. The CDR3 contains 13 residues. This chain's CDR3 is CASSLGYTDTQYF. DNA for the CDR3: TGCGCCAGCAGCTTGGGCTACACAGATACGCAGTATTTT.

The J gene is TRBJ1-4, the V gene TRBV7-7, with 7 positions matching TRBD1. This CDR3 is 15 amino acids long. The ends lost 5 bases at V and 6 bases at J; junction bases unmatched: 9. The V gene's germline CDR1 is SSHAT and CDR2 FNYEAQ (reference sequence). CDR3 in DNA: TGTGCCAGCAGCACACCCACAGGGGACGATGAAAAACTGTTTTTT. This sequence encodes CASSTPTGDDEKLFF.

The chain recombines TRBV6-1 with TRBJ2-3, with D possibly matching TRBD1 (5 bases). The CDR3 is 15 amino acids. CDR1 and CDR2 (germline): MNHNS, SASEGT. The V gene lost 4 bases and the J gene lost 2 bases, with 13 bases spanning the gap. The CDR3 DNA is TGTGCCAGCAGTGGATTCACAGGCCCCACAGATACGCAGTATTTT. Its protein is CASSGFTGPTDTQYF.

The chain uses TRBV5-1 and TRBJ1-5, with D unresolved. The CDR3 is 15 residues long. V lost 1 base to trimming and J lost 0 bases, with 8 bases between them. Germline loops: CDR1 SGHRS, CDR2 YFSETQ. CDR3 sequence: CASSLNGNSNQPQHF. DNA of the CDR3: TGCGCCAGCAGCTTGAACGGGAATAGCAATCAGCCCCAGCATTTT. The complete variable domain, with remaining parts taken from reference TRBV5-1 and TRBJ1-5, reads KAGVTQTPRYLIKTRGQQVTLSCSPISGHRSVSWYQQTPGQGLQFLFEYFSETQRNKGNFPGRFSGRQFSNSRSEMNVSTLELGDSALYLCASSLNGNSNQPQHFGDGTRLSIL.

The gene calls are TRBV2 and TRBJ2-4, with 7 nucleotides matching TRBD1. J was trimmed by 8 bases and V by 4 bases; bases with no gene match: 11. The CDR3 runs to 15 residues. Germline V CDR1 and CDR2: SNHLY, FYNNEI. CDR3 DNA sequence: TGTGCCAGCAGTGCCTACAGGGGAGTCGTTGACATTCAGTACTTC. It encodes CASSAYRGVVDIQYF.

The chain carries TRBV19 and TRBJ2-7; 10 bases are a match to TRBD2. Germline values: CDR1 LNHDA, CDR2 SQIVND (reference sequence). The trim removed 9 bases at V and 4 bases at J, leaving 9 bases unmatched. CDR3 size: 14 residues. DNA of the CDR3: TGTGCCAGAAAACTAGCGGGGTCAGGGTACGAGCAGTACTTC. This gives the protein CARKLAGSGYEQYF.

The V gene is TRBV6-5, the J gene TRBJ1-1; D is perhaps TRBD1 (5 bases). V gave up 0 bases and J gave up 0 bases, with 8 bases separating them. The length of the CDR3 is 15 residues. Germline V lookup: CDR1 MNHEY, CDR2 SVGAGI. Here the CDR3 reads CASSYSTAMNTEAFF. The CDR3 nucleotides read TGTGCCAGCAGTTACTCGACAGCTATGAACACTGAAGCTTTCTTT.

This sequence joins TRBV19 and TRBJ1-2; D not certain. The CDR3 sequence is 17 residues long. Germline loops: CDR1 LNHDA, CDR2 SQIVND (reference sequence). V lost 0 bases to trimming and J lost 4 bases, with 18 bases between them. The DNA for the CDR3 is TGTGCCAGTAGTATAGATGGCCGGATCCGGGTTGGCTATGGCTACACCTTC. It yields the protein CASSIDGRIRVGYGYTF.

The V call is TRBV30, the J call TRBJ2-7; 14 nucleotides match TRBD2. Per the germline V gene, CDR1 is GTSNPN and CDR2 is SVGIG (reference sequence). This CDR3 comprises 17 residues. V gave up 3 bases and J gave up 1 base; unmatched junction bases: 8. CDR3 DNA: TGTGCCTGGAGCGATCCGGGACTAGCGGGAGTTTCCTACGAGCAGTACTTC. This codes for CAWSDPGLAGVSYEQYF.

In regard to this clone: At the DNA level, this CDR3 is encoded by other sequences in the same sample as well. This chain connects TRBV28 to TRBJ1-1, with TRBD1 matching over 8 bases. CDR1 and CDR2 from the germline V gene are MDHEN and SYDVKM. V lost 6 bases to trimming and J lost 1 base; unmatched junction nucleotides: 7. There are 15 residues in the CDR3. The CDR3 coding sequence is TGTGCCAGCAGCCCCAGGGGGCGCGGGAACACTGAAGCTTTCTTT. Translation: CASSPRGRGNTEAFF.